This is a list of T cell receptor beta chains from one sample in a study of post-analysis software for immune sequencing data. MiXCR, applied by TCRdb to the PCR reads, yields one record per CDR3 protein. The data hold over 150,000 distinct CDR3 sequences, with 35% to 40% observed a single time. The sequences come from blood, collected after autologous hematopoietic stem cell transplantation. The receptors come from a girl between 10 and 17 years old with multiple sclerosis. Both conserved end residues are part of each CDR3. D genes are given only for firm matches. Not every row has a clone size; where given, it reads once, few, many or a size class.

J gene	clone size	D gene	V gene	CDR3 protein
TRBJ2-1	.	TRBD2	TRBV7-9	CASSLSGASFSYNEQFF
TRBJ2-7	.	.	TRBV4-2	CASSQDLVVTEQYF
TRBJ2-1	once	.	TRBV6-5	CASSYGGTSYNEQFF
TRBJ2-1	.	.	TRBV20-1	CSAESRGNEQFF
.	.	.	TRBV13	CASSPGGETQYF
TRBJ2-1	.	TRBD2	TRBV2	CASRPTSGSYNEQFF
TRBJ1-5	.	.	TRBV7-8	CASSLVPSQGQPQHF
TRBJ2-1	.	TRBD1	TRBV24-1	CATSPRTGLYNEQFF
TRBJ2-7	few	.	TRBV29-1	CSAMVYGTYEQYF
TRBJ1-2	.	.	TRBV15	CATSRAGLNYGYTF
TRBJ2-3	few	.	TRBV7-6	CASSPQPYTDTQYF
TRBJ1-4	many	.	TRBV6-5	CASKGGGEKLFF
TRBJ2-6	.	.	TRBV29-1	CSVQAGANVLTF
TRBJ2-3	once	TRBD2	TRBV7-2	CASSLKASGGASTDTQYF
TRBJ1-4	.	.	TRBV21-1	CASSHDGTTNEKLFF
TRBJ2-7	few	TRBD2	TRBV7-8	CASSTPTSGSSNEQYF
TRBJ2-7	.	TRBD2	TRBV6-5	CASSGSGGFSYEQYF
.	few	.	TRBV6-1	CASSADRIYEQYF
TRBJ2-5	.	.	TRBV7-9	CASSFGGRETQYF
TRBJ2-3	few	.	TRBV7-2	CASSRDTNTQYF
TRBJ2-7	few	.	TRBV6-5	CASSWGQEQYF
TRBJ1-2	.	.	TRBV30	CAWRVGGEDGYTF
TRBJ2-5	.	.	TRBV2	CASSVGSGNVETRYF
TRBJ2-3	few	TRBD2	TRBV6-2/TRBV6-3	CASSYSSGSGTDAQYF
TRBJ2-5	.	TRBD1	TRBV20-1	CSARDYRGDQETQYF
TRBJ2-7	.	TRBD1	TRBV12-3/TRBV12-4	CASSLRQGRHEQYF